Below are 6 T cell receptor beta chains sequenced from a single sample in a study of blood T cells in healthy people across ages. For the second PCR, which ran for about 7 to 11 cycles, a sample-barcoded 5' primer and a J-beta primer mix were used. MiXCR, run by TCRdb on the 5' RACE reads, gives a single entry per CDR3 protein. The sample yields about 1.8 million distinct CDR3 sequences, about 50% seen once. Sequencing used blood. The receptors here all came from a woman aged 40 to 55 in good health.

With respect to this clonotype: An end of the junction differs from the germline gene, which may be a read error. The rearrangement joins TRBV5-1 to TRBJ2-7; 8 bases are a match to TRBD2. The CDR3 length is 15 residues. Germline CDR1 and CDR2: SGHRS and YFSETQ. CDR3 sequence: CTSSLTGGVSYEQYF. DNA for the CDR3: TGCACCAGCAGCTTGACGGGGGGGGTCTCCTACGAGCAGTACTTC.

This sequence joins TRBV15 and TRBJ1-4; D unresolved. Germline loops: CDR1 LNHNV, CDR2 YYDKDF (reference sequence). The CDR3 is 14 residues long. V shed 6 bases and J shed 5 bases, with 13 bases lying between them. CDR3 bases: TGTGCCACCAGATCGCAGCCGAAGAATGAAAAACTGTTTTTT. As protein: CATRSQPKNEKLFF.

The chain uses TRBV20-1 and TRBJ2-5; D unresolved. This CDR3 has 15 amino acids. Germline V gives CDR1 DFQATT, CDR2 SNEGSKA (reference sequence). Trimming took off 3 bases at V and 2 bases at J, with 16 bases between the two ends. Written as DNA, the CDR3 is TGCAGTGCTAGTCTGGGCCCTGGCAAACAAGAGACCCAGTACTTC. This encodes CSASLGPGKQETQYF.

The CDR3 reads CASSATATNYGYTF. The CDR3 region has the DNA TGTGCCAGCAGTGCGACAGCTACTAACTATGGCTACACCTTC. This rearrangement joins TRBV6-1 to TRBJ1-2; maybe TRBD1 (5 bases). CDR3 size: 14 residues. V lost 4 bases, J lost 0 bases, and 9 bases lay in between. Per germline, CDR1 MNHNS and CDR2 SASEGT.

The chain has TRBV4-1 and TRBJ2-7; D is ambiguous. V lost 1 base, J lost 5 bases, and 6 bases lay in between. The CDR3 consists of 12 residues. Per germline, CDR1 MGHRA and CDR2 YSYEKL. The CDR3 reads CASSQVIHEQYF. In DNA, the CDR3 is TGCGCCAGCAGCCAAGTAATCCACGAGCAGTACTTC.

This sequence joins TRBV7-2 and TRBJ2-4, with a tentative D call TRBD1 (7 bases). Trimming removed 4 bases from V and 9 bases from J, with 16 bases in between. This CDR3 has 14 residues. Germline CDR1 and CDR2: SGHTA and FQGNSA. The DNA for the CDR3 is TGTGCCAGCAGCTCCCGGGACAGCGGGCGCATTCAGTACTTC. This translates into CASSSRDSGRIQYF. Full variable domain (missing parts from reference TRBV7-2 and TRBJ2-4): GAGVSQSPSNKVTEKGKDVELRCDPISGHTALYWYRQSLGQGLEFLIYFQGNSAPDKSGLPSDRFSAERTGGSVSTLTIQRTQQEDSAVYLCASSSRDSGRIQYFGAGTRLSVL.